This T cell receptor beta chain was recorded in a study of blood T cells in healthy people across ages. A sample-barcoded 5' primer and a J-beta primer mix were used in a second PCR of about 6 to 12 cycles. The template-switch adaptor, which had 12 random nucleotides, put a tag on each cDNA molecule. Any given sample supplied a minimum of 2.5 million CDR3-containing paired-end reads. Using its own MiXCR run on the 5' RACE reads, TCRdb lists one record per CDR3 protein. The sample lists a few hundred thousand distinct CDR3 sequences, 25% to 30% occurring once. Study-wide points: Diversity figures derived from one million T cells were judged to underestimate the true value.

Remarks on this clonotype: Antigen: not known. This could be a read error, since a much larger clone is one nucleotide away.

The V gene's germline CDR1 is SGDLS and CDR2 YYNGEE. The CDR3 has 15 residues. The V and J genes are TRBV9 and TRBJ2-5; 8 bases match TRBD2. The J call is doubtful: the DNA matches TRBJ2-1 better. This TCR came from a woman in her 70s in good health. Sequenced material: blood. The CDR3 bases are TGTGCCAGCAGCGTGCTAAGCGGGAGTTACGATGAGCAGTTCTTC. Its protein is CASSVLSGSYDEQFF.